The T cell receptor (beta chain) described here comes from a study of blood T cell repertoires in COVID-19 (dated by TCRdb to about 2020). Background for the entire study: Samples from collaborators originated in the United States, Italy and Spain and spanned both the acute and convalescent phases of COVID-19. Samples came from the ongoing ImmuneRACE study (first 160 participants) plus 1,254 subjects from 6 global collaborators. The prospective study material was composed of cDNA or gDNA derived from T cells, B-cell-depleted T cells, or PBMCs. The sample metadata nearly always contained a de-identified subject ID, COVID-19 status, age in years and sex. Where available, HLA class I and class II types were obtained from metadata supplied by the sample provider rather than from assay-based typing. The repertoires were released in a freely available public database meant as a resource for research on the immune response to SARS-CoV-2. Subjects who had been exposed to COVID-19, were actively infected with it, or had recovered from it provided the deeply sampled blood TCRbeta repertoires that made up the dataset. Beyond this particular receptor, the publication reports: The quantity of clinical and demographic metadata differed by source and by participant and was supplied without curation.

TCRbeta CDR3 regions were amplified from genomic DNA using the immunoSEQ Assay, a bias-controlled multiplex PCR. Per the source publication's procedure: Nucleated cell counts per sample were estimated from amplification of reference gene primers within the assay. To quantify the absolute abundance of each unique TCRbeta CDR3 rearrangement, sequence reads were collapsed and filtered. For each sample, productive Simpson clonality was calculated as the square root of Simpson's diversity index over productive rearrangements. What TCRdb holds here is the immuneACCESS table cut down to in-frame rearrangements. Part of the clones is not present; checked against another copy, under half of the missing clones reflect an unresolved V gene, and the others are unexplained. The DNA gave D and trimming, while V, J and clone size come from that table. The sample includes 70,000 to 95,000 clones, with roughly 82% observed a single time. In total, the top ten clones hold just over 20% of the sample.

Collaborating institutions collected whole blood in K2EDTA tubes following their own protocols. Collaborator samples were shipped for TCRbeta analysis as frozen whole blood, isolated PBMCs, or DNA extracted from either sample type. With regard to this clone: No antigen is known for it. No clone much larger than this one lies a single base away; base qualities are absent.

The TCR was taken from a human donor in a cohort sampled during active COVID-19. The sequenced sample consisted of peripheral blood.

The sequenced DNA: TGTGCCAGCACCTCCGGGACAGGGGCTATCAATGGCTACACCTTC. It is translated as CASTSGTGAINGYTF. The chain employs TRBV7-9 and TRBJ1-2; the central 10 bases match TRBD1. The germline V gene (reference sequence) provides CDR1 SEHNR and CDR2 FQNEAQ. From the cysteine up to the phenylalanine, the CDR3 has a length of 15 residues. Solely the CDR3 DNA is kept, with 45 bases framed from the first base. Compared with germline, V lacks 7 bases and J lacks 6 bases; bases without a gene match: 11.